The 17 T cell receptor beta chains listed next were all sequenced from one sample in a study of CD8 T cells in ankylosing spondylitis. TCRdb analysed the 5' RACE reads with MiXCR anew, one entry per CDR3 protein. The table records a few hundred thousand distinct CDR3 sequences, around 21% of them present only once. Source material: blood, either unsorted or a sorted T cell fraction (not recorded which). The receptors stem from a female donor with ankylosing spondylitis or in good health (not recorded which).

This chain joins TRBV7-9 and TRBJ2-2; D gene uncertain. This CDR3 contains 14 residues. Looked up from germline, CDR1 is SEHNR and CDR2 is FQNEAQ (reference sequence). V was pared by 6 bases and J by 0 bases, with 8 bases between. The CDR3 nucleotides are TGTGCCAGCAGTGACATACCGAACACCGGGGAGCTGTTTTTT. Translating gives CASSDIPNTGELFF.

The chain recombines TRBV20-1 with TRBJ1-5, with 7 bases aligning to TRBD1. There are 15 residues in the CDR3. J was trimmed by 3 bases and V by 5 bases; bases with no gene match: 10. The V gene's germline CDR1 is DFQATT and CDR2 SNEGSKA (reference sequence). The DNA of the CDR3 is TGCAGTGCTTATCCCGCAACAGGGGCCAATCAGCCCCAGCATTTT. This codes for CSAYPATGANQPQHF.

This clonotype has a count of ten or more. This chain joins TRBV4-2 and TRBJ2-1; TRBD2 aligns across 7 bases. The CDR3 has 17 amino acids. V dropped 0 bases and J dropped 7; count of bases not matched to a gene: 12. Per germline, CDR1 LGHNA and CDR2 YNFKEQ. The CDR3 loop is CASSQDGRGTSLNEQFF. CDR3 nucleotide sequence: TGTGCCAGCAGCCAAGATGGGAGGGGTACGAGTCTGAATGAGCAGTTCTTC.

This clonotype was counted only a few times. The chain couples TRBV6-1 to TRBJ1-4, with TRBD1 identical over 8 bases. CDR3 size: 14 residues. Losses at the gene ends were 5 bases for V and 10 bases for J; bases not matched to a gene: 9. The V gene's germline CDR1 is MNHNS and CDR2 SASEGT. The CDR3 region is CASSLSGGSGKLFF. The CDR3 DNA is TGTGCCAGCAGTCTGTCAGGGGGCTCCGGAAAACTGTTTTTT.

The rearrangement joins TRBV7-6 to TRBJ2-5; possibly TRBD2 for D (7 bases). This CDR3 has 16 residues. Germline V lookup: CDR1 SGHVS, CDR2 FNYEAQ. V lost 2 bases to trimming and J lost 5 bases, with 18 bases between them. The CDR3 DNA reads as TGTGCCAGCAGCTTATCGATCGGGGGGCAACACGAGACCCAGTACTTC. This encodes CASSLSIGGQHETQYF.

This clonotype was observed a few times. The chain carries TRBV20-1 and TRBJ2-4, with 10 bases fitting TRBD2. The trim removed 4 bases at V and 5 bases at J, leaving 5 bases unmatched. CDR1 and CDR2 from the germline V gene are DFQATT and SNEGSKA (reference sequence). This CDR3 region has 14 residues. The chain's CDR3 is CSATLAGVENIQYF. The CDR3 nucleotides read TGCAGTGCTACCCTAGCGGGAGTTGAAAACATTCAGTACTTC.

This clonotype was seen a handful of times. The rearrangement joins TRBV5-6 to TRBJ2-1; perhaps TRBD2 as D (5 bases). From germline, CDR1 is SGHDT and CDR2 YYEEEE. V was pared by 5 bases and J by 8 bases, with 8 bases between. This CDR3 has 11 residues. The CDR3 loop reads CASRMGDEQFF. The CDR3 nucleotides are TGTGCCAGCAGGATGGGAGATGAGCAGTTCTTC.

The sample holds many counts of this clonotype. This chain joins TRBV9 and TRBJ2-1; D is tentatively TRBD1 or TRBD2 (5 bases each). Germline V gene data show CDR1 as SGDLS and CDR2 as YYNGEE. V lost 0 bases, J lost 6 bases, and 13 bases lay in between. There are 15 residues in the CDR3. The CDR3 DNA reads as TGTGCCAGCAGCGTAGGTGGGACGGAACCCAATGAGCAGTTCTTC. Translating it yields CASSVGGTEPNEQFF. Full variable domain (outside the CDR3, taken from reference TRBV9 and TRBJ2-1): DSGVTQTPKHLITATGQRVTLRCSPRSGDLSVYWYQQSLDQGLQFLIQYYNGEERAKGNILERFSAQQFPDLHSELNLSSLELGDSALYFCASSVGGTEPNEQFFGPGTRLTVL.

This chain links TRBV4-2 with TRBJ2-1, with 12 nucleotides matching TRBD2. In germline, CDR1 is LGHNA, CDR2 YNFKEQ. The CDR3 contains 19 residues. V dropped 4 bases and J dropped 0; count of bases not matched to a gene: 10. As DNA, the CDR3 is TGTGCCAGCAGCCTAATCTGGCTAGCGGGAGGGAGCTCCTACAATGAGCAGTTCTTC. Its translation is CASSLIWLAGGSSYNEQFF.

This clonotype was picked up many times. The rearrangement uses TRBV20-1 and TRBJ2-3; TRBD2 agrees at 9 bases. The germline gives CDR1 DFQATT, CDR2 SNEGSKA (reference sequence). The CDR3 has 15 residues. With V trimmed by 1 base and J by 2 bases, 4 bases remained unmatched. CDR3: CSARAASGITDTQYF. DNA of the CDR3: TGCAGTGCTAGAGCGGCTAGCGGGATCACAGATACGCAGTATTTT.

There are a few counts of this clonotype. The chain joins TRBV3-1 to TRBJ1-1; maybe TRBD1 (5 bases). CDR1 is LGHDT, CDR2 YNNKEL, per germline (reference sequence). V lost 11 bases to trimming and J lost 2 bases, with 9 bases between them. This CDR3 has 11 amino acids. In nucleotides, the CDR3 is TGTGCCGCAGGGAGTAACACTGAAGCTTTCTTT. It yields the protein CAAGSNTEAFF. The variable domain in full, completed from reference TRBV3-1 and TRBJ1-1, reads DTAVSQTPKYLVTQMGNDKSIKCEQNLGHDTMYWYKQDSKKFLKIMFSYNNKELIINETVPNRFSPKSPDKAHLNLHINSLELGDSAVYFCAAGSNTEAFFGQGTRLTVV.

This clonotype was detected ten times or more. The chain uses TRBV6-2 or TRBV6-3 and TRBJ2-1, with 7 bases identical to TRBD2. The ends lost 6 bases at V and 9 bases at J; junction bases unmatched: 2. The CDR3 totals 11 residues. Germline V gene sequence: CDR1 MNHEY, CDR2 SVGEGT. The DNA of the CDR3 is TGTGCCAGCAGCCCTAGCGGTGAGCAGTTCTTC. Amino acid sequence: CASSPSGEQFF.

The rearrangement uses TRBV7-8 and TRBJ1-5; tentatively, D is TRBD1 (6 bases). Between the trimmed V and J ends, which lost 5 bases and 7 bases, there was a span of 15 bases. The germline CDR1 and CDR2 sequences are SGHVS and FQNEAQ. The CDR3 is 14 residues long. The CDR3 spells CASSPGQIRQPQHF. For the CDR3, the DNA is TGTGCCAGCAGCCCTGGACAGATTCGACAGCCCCAGCATTTT.

V and J are TRBV5-1 and TRBJ2-5, with 7 bases matching TRBD1. CDR1 SGHRS and CDR2 YFSETQ come from the germline V gene. The trim removed 2 bases at V and 2 bases at J, leaving 6 bases unmatched. The CDR3 is made up of 15 amino acids. CDR3 coding DNA: TGCGCCAGCAGCTTCGGCGACAGGGTACAAGAGACCCAGTACTTC. It yields the protein CASSFGDRVQETQYF. The full variable domain, its missing parts supplied by reference TRBV5-1 and TRBJ2-5, is KAGVTQTPRYLIKTRGQQVTLSCSPISGHRSVSWYQQTPGQGLQFLFEYFSETQRNKGNFPGRFSGRQFSNSRSEMNVSTLELGDSALYLCASSFGDRVQETQYFGPGTRLLVL.

This clonotype has just a few counts. The chain links TRBV18 to TRBJ2-7; the D gene is possibly TRBD1 (6 bases). Germline V CDR1 and CDR2: KGHSH, LQKENI. The CDR3 runs to 13 residues. V lost 5 bases and J 3 bases, leaving 11 bases between the germline ends. Written as DNA, the CDR3 is TGTGCCAGCTCAACCCAGGGACACTACGAGCAGTACTTC. It specifies CASSTQGHYEQYF.

This clonotype was seen many times. This rearrangement joins TRBV10-3 to TRBJ2-7; 9 bases agree with TRBD1. This CDR3 spans 14 amino acids. CDR1 is ENHRY and CDR2 is SYGVKD in the germline V gene. J was trimmed by 3 bases and V by 4 bases; bases with no gene match: 4. The CDR3 DNA follows: TGTGCCATCAGTGTTGGGACAGGGCTCTACGAGCAGTACTTC. Its protein product is CAISVGTGLYEQYF.

The table lists this clonotype with a few counts. The chain links TRBV24-1 to TRBJ2-5; 7 bases agree with TRBD1. The CDR3 totals 13 residues. The ends lost 9 bases at V and 1 base at J; junction bases unmatched: 4. The germline gives CDR1 KGHDR, CDR2 SFDVKD. CDR3 sequence: CATLDRVQETQYF. Here the CDR3 DNA reads TGTGCCACCCTTGACAGGGTCCAAGAGACCCAGTACTTC.